Presented here are 20 T cell receptor beta chains from one specimen sequenced in a study of cytotoxic CD8 clonotypes in ibrutinib-treated CLL. The data were produced by immunoSEQ multiplex PCR, yet TCRdb's version contains in-frame clones alone and is incomplete. The table includes 250,000 or so clones, 70% detected once. The sequenced sample was PBMCs, obtained after 24 months of ibrutinib treatment. The receptor set was obtained from a human donor with chronic lymphocytic leukemia.

This chain joins TRBV2 and TRBJ2-3; 12 bases match TRBD2. Trimming removed 5 bases from V and 2 bases from J; junction bases left unmatched: 5. Germline-derived CDR1 and CDR2 are SNHLY and FYNNEI. This CDR3 has 16 amino acids. CDR3 bases: TGTGCCAGCAGTAGGACTAGCGGGACGTACACAGATACGCAGTATTTT. Amino acids: CASSRTSGTYTDTQYF.

This chain uses TRBV5-1 with TRBJ2-7; D is perhaps TRBD2 (6 bases). The V gene's germline CDR1 is SGHRS and CDR2 YFSETQ. Trimming stripped 4 bases from V and 3 bases from J, with 14 bases between. The CDR3 totals 14 residues. The CDR3 spells CASSPGVVGYEQYF. The CDR3 nucleotides are TGCGCCAGCAGCCCGGGGGTTGTTGGCTACGAGCAGTACTTC.

The CDR3 loop is CASLGGMGTYEQYF. CDR3 DNA sequence: TGTGCCAGCCTCGGGGGTATGGGGACCTACGAGCAGTACTTC. V usage is TRBV6-1 and J usage is TRBJ2-7; tentative D call: TRBD2 (6 bases). V was pared by 8 bases and J by 2 bases, with 16 bases between. CDR1 and CDR2 from the germline V gene are MNHNS and SASEGT. The CDR3 spans 14 residues.

This clone was seen a handful of times. DNA for the CDR3: TGTGCCAGCAGCTACCCGGGACAGGGGGCTTTCTTT. It translates to CASSYPGQGAFF. The chain has TRBV7-2 and TRBJ1-1, with 10 bases lining up with TRBD1. V shed 4 bases and J 11 bases; nucleotides not matched to a gene: 4. The germline V gene has CDR1 SGHTA and CDR2 FQGNSA. The length of the CDR3 is 12 residues. The whole variable domain, remainder taken from reference TRBV7-2 and TRBJ1-1, is GAGVSQSPSNKVTEKGKDVELRCDPISGHTALYWYRQSLGQGLEFLIYFQGNSAPDKSGLPSDRFSAERTGGSVSTLTIQRTQQEDSAVYLCASSYPGQGAFFGQGTRLTVV.

The chain employs TRBV28 and TRBJ2-7; D is undetermined. The V end was cut by 8 bases, the J end by 0 bases, with 14 bases between. The germline CDR1 and CDR2 sequences are MDHEN and SYDVKM. The CDR3 runs 14 residues. This chain's CDR3 is CASWPGVGSYEQYF. As DNA, the CDR3 is TGTGCCAGCTGGCCGGGTGTCGGCTCCTACGAGCAGTACTTC.

The chain has TRBV12-5 and TRBJ2-1; TRBD2 agrees at 8 bases. CDR1 is LGHNT, CDR2 FRNRAP, per germline. The CDR3 covers 15 residues. The trim removed 6 bases at V and 0 bases at J, leaving 4 bases unmatched. CDR3 protein: CASGSGLVSYNEQFF. The CDR3 DNA sequence: TGTGCTAGTGGCTCGGGACTAGTCTCCTACAATGAGCAGTTCTTC.

This clone was observed a handful of times. The chain links TRBV9 to TRBJ2-1, with 10 bases lining up with TRBD2. Germline V lookup: CDR1 SGDLS, CDR2 YYNGEE. With V trimmed by 2 bases and J by 5 bases, 4 bases remained unmatched. The CDR3 has 15 amino acids. Written as DNA, the CDR3 is TGTGCCAGCAGCGTTCTAGCGGGGGTCCACAATGAGCAGTTCTTC. This gives the protein CASSVLAGVHNEQFF.

This rearrangement joins TRBV27 to TRBJ2-2; D unclear. Germline V gene sequence: CDR1 MNHEY, CDR2 SMNVEV (reference sequence). The CDR3 sequence is 14 residues long. Trimming stripped 4 bases from V and 4 bases from J, with 10 bases between. Here the CDR3 reads CASSSIHATGELFF. The CDR3 region has the DNA TGTGCCAGCAGTTCGATACATGCCACCGGGGAGCTGTTTTTT.

CDR3 loop: CASSWYSVTYEQYF. CDR3 nucleotides: TGTGCCAGCAGCTGGTATAGCGTCACCTACGAGCAGTACTTC. V is TRBV5-6 and J is TRBJ2-7; TRBD2 is a possible D gene (5 bases). Germline loops: CDR1 SGHDT, CDR2 YYEEEE. The CDR3 extends over 14 amino acids. The V end was cut by 3 bases, the J end by 2 bases, with 12 bases between.

V gene TRBV7-3 combines with J gene TRBJ2-5; 7 nucleotides align to TRBD1. The CDR3 is 13 amino acids. V lost 3 bases to trimming and J lost 4 bases; unmatched junction nucleotides: 2. Looked up from germline, CDR1 is SGHTA and CDR2 is FQGTGA. The CDR3 reads CASSFSGGETQYF. In nucleotides, the CDR3 is TGTGCCAGCAGCTTTTCAGGGGGAGAGACCCAGTACTTC.

This sequence joins TRBV7-9 and TRBJ2-5, with 13 bases that match TRBD2. With 4 bases clipped from V and 2 bases from J, the junction kept 7 bases outside the gene matches. The V gene's germline CDR1 is SEHNR and CDR2 FQNEAQ (reference sequence). The CDR3 covers 17 residues. Written as DNA, the CDR3 is TGTGCCAGCAGCTATGGACTAGCGGGAGTCGGGCAAGAGACCCAGTACTTC. It yields the protein CASSYGLAGVGQETQYF.

The chain joins TRBV2 to TRBJ2-7; the match to TRBD2 covers 8 bases. This CDR3 contains 15 residues. CDR1 is SNHLY and CDR2 is FYNNEI in the germline V gene. The trim removed 4 bases at V and 3 bases at J, leaving 8 bases unmatched. CDR3 sequence reads: CASSGEPGLDYEQYF. For the CDR3, the DNA is TGTGCCAGCAGTGGCGAGCCGGGACTAGACTACGAGCAGTACTTC. Full variable domain (rest looked up from reference TRBV2 and TRBJ2-7): EPEVTQTPSHQVTQMGQEVILRCVPISNHLYFYWYRQILGQKVEFLVSFYNNEISEKSEIFDDQFSVERPDGSNFTLKIRSTKLEDSAMYFCASSGEPGLDYEQYFGPGTRLTVT.

This chain's CDR3 is CASSWADGTYEQYF. CDR3 in DNA: TGTGCCAGCAGTTGGGCGGACGGAACCTACGAGCAGTACTTC. V gene TRBV27 combines with J gene TRBJ2-7, with unresolved D. The CDR3 loop spans 14 amino acids. V was cut by 4 bases and J by 2 bases, with 12 bases left in between. In germline, CDR1 is MNHEY, CDR2 SMNVEV (reference sequence).

The rearrangement joins TRBV29-1 to TRBJ1-1; 9 positions match TRBD1. In germline, CDR1 is SQVTM, CDR2 ANQGSEA. The CDR3 loop spans 12 amino acids. V shed 7 bases, J shed 4 bases, and the junction held 4 bases outside the gene matches. CDR3 coding DNA: TGCAGCGCCACAGGGGGCGTCACTGAAGCTTTCTTT. Its protein is CSATGGVTEAFF.

The chain joins TRBV25-1 to TRBJ2-3; D remains ambiguous. The CDR3 extends over 16 amino acids. V was cut by 2 bases and J by 0 bases, with 12 bases left in between. Germline CDR1 is MGHDK and CDR2 is SYGVNS. CDR3 region: CASSEGVVGSTDTQYF. DNA for the CDR3: TGTGCCAGCAGTGAAGGGGTGGTCGGGAGCACAGATACGCAGTATTTT.

The chain is built from TRBV6-1 and TRBJ1-5; 8 bases align to TRBD1. The junction had 8 bases not matched to a gene; V was cut back by 8 bases and J by 5 bases. Germline CDR1 is MNHNS and CDR2 is SASEGT. This CDR3 region has 14 residues. Written as DNA, the CDR3 is TGTGCCAGCTCTGACAGGGGAACTTATCAGCCCCAGCATTTT. This encodes CASSDRGTYQPQHF.

Many counts were recorded for this clone. The gene calls are TRBV10-1 and TRBJ2-1, with D hard to call. With 4 bases removed from V and 7 bases from J, the gap between germline ends came to 11 bases. This CDR3 contains 13 residues. Germline lookup yields CDR1 WNHNN and CDR2 SYGVQD (reference sequence). Here the CDR3 DNA reads TGCGCCAGCAGTGGTCCGGGCCGGAATGAGCAGTTCTTC. Translation: CASSGPGRNEQFF.

The chain combines TRBV30 with TRBJ1-5, with a possible D match to TRBD1 (6 bases). CDR3 length: 17 amino acids. V was trimmed by 0 bases and J by 0 bases, leaving 15 bases between them. In germline, CDR1 is GTSNPN, CDR2 SVGIG (reference sequence). CDR3 in DNA: TGTGCCTGGAGTGTAGGCAGGGGAGTAGATAGCAATCAGCCCCAGCATTTT. Amino acid sequence: CAWSVGRGVDSNQPQHF.

This chain connects TRBV19 to TRBJ2-1, with 10 bases that match TRBD2. Germline CDR1 and CDR2: LNHDA and SQIVND (reference sequence). The CDR3 is 17 residues long. V was pared by 7 bases and J by 1 base, with 10 bases of the junction left unmatched. CDR3 residues: CASTRRGAGGSYNEQFF. The CDR3 region has the DNA TGTGCCAGTACCCGTCGAGGAGCGGGAGGGTCCTACAATGAGCAGTTCTTC.

V is TRBV5-8 and J is TRBJ2-3, with TRBD2 identical over 11 bases. Germline CDR1 is SGHTS and CDR2 is YDEGEE. This CDR3 has 16 amino acids. J was trimmed by 1 base and V by 3 bases; bases with no gene match: 4. The CDR3 is CASSSGTSGRTDTQYF. The DNA of the CDR3 is TGTGCCAGCAGCTCAGGGACTAGCGGACGCACAGATACGCAGTATTTT.